This paragraph reports one T cell receptor (beta chain). Its antigen is undetermined. Within the sample, other DNA sequences also encode this same CDR3. This sample was taken from a study of shared clonotypes between healthy human individuals. Findings and limits, study-wide: In general, naive subsets displayed greater estimated richness than memory subsets did.

The repertoire was sequenced with immunoSEQ multiplex PCR; TCRdb's copy has only in-frame clones and lacks some. The repertoire includes some 2,100,000 clones, about 92% of them detected once, and more than 1.5% sits in the top ten. Naive CD8 cells comprised CD45RO-negative, CCR7-positively selected cells, excluding terminally differentiated effector memory CD45RA+ cells. The receptor was isolated from a man between 18 and 35 years old in good health. Some clones in this sample may be carry-over from other donors' samples. Sequencing was performed on naive CD8+ T cells from PBMCs.

This CDR3 reads CASSQVGQANTEAFF. The CDR3, as DNA: TGCGCCAGCAGCCAAGTGGGTCAGGCGAACACTGAAGCTTTCTTT. J is TRBJ1-1 and V is TRBV4-1, with no clear D. Germline V CDR1 and CDR2: MGHRA, YSYEKL. The CDR3 consists of 15 residues. V shed 1 base and J shed 1 base, with 10 bases lying between them.